This T cell receptor beta chain derives from a study of cytomegalovirus exposure and HLA in healthy donors. To note about this clone: Its antigen is as yet unknown.

Study-level points and caveats: Presence/absence analyses took donor sequencing depth as roughly uniform. Reports showed the classifier diagnosing cytomegalovirus status with high specificity and sensitivity. 150 or so TCR beta chains were listed as cytomegalovirus-associated.

The PCR employed 60 Vbeta primers together with 13 Jbeta primers. Libraries were prepared by immunoSEQ multiplex PCR; TCRdb keeps only in-frame clonotypes and omits some of them. Recorded here are about 200,000 clones; the top ten clones represent over 0.95%. This CDR3 is 16 amino acids long. The V gene lost 6 bases and the J gene lost 2 bases, with 17 bases spanning the gap. Germline CDR1 is MNHEY and CDR2 is SMNVEV (reference sequence). The clonotype originates from a girl aged 2 to 10 in good health and CMV-seropositive. The material sequenced was PBMCs. The genes are TRBV27 and TRBJ2-4, with D maybe TRBD2 (5 bases). The DNA of the CDR3 is TGTGCCAGCAGCGAAGGGCCTAGCTGGTCCAAAAACATTCAGTACTTC. Protein product: CASSEGPSWSKNIQYF.